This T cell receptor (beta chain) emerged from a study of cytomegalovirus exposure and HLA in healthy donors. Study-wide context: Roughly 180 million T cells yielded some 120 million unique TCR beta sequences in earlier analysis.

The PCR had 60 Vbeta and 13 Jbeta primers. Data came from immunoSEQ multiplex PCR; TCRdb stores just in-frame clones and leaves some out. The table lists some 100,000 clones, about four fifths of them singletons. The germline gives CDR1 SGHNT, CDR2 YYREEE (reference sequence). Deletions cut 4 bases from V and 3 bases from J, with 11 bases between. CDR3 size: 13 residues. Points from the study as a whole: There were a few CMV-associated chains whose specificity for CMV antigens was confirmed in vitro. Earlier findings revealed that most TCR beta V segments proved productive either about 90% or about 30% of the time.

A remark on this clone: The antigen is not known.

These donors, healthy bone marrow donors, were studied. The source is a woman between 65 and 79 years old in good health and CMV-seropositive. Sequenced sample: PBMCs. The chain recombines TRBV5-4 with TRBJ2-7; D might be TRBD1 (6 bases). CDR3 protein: CASSEDRRYEQYF. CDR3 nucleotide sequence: TGTGCCAGCAGCGAGGACAGACGCTACGAGCAGTACTTC.